This TCR beta chain came from a study of T cell responses to AZD1222 COVID-19 vaccine. The CDR3 contains 17 residues. The germline CDR1 and CDR2 sequences are LGHDT and YNNKEL (reference sequence). Trimming pared 0 bases from V and 5 bases from J, leaving 17 bases between. Sequenced by immunoSEQ multiplex PCR; TCRdb stores in-frame clones only, minus some. The data show tens of thousands of clones, 92% seen once. This material consisted of peripheral blood, taken 28 days after the second AZD1222 dose. The V gene is TRBV3-1 (or the pseudogene TRBV3-2), the J gene TRBJ2-1; D possibly corresponds to TRBD2 (6 bases). The TCR originated in an adult who received the AZD1222 COVID-19 vaccine. CDR3 DNA sequence: TGTGCCAGCAGCCAAGATTCAGGAGGGAGTCGAAACAATGAGCAGTTCTTC. Amino acids: CASSQDSGGSRNNEQFF.